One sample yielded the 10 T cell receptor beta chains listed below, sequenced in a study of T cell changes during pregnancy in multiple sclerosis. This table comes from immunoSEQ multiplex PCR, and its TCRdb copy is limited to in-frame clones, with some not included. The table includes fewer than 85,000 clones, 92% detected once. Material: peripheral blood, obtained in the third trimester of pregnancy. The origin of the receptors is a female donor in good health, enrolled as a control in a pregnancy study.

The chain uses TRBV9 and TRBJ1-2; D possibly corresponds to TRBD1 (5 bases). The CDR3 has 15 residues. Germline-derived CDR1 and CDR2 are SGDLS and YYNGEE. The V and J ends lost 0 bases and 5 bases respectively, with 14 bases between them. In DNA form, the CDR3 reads TGTGCCAGCAGCGTAGCTCAGGGAAGACGTTATGGCTACACCTTC. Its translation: CASSVAQGRRYGYTF.

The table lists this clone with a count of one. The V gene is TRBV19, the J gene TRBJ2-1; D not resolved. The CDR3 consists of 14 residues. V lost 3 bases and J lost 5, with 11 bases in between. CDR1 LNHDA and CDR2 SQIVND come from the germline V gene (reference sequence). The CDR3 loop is CASSILSTDNEQFF. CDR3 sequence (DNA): TGTGCCAGTAGTATTTTGTCGACTGACAATGAGCAGTTCTTC.

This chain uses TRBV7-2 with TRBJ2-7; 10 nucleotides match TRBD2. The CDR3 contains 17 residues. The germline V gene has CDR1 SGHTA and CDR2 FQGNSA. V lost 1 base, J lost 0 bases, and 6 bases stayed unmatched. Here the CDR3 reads CASSLEGLAVSSYEQYF. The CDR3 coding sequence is TGTGCCAGCAGCTTAGAAGGACTAGCGGTTAGCTCCTACGAGCAGTACTTC.

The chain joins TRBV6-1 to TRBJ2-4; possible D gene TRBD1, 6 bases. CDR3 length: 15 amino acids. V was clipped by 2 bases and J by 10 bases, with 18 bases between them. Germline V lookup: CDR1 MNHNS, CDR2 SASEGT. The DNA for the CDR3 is TGTGCCAGCAGTGAATCCCCGGACAGTGGGCGGATTCAGTACTTC. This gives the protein CASSESPDSGRIQYF.

CDR3 in amino acids: CASSLGGSPLHF. Written as DNA, the CDR3 is TGTGCCAGCAGCTTAGGAGGCTCACCCCTCCACTTT. V is TRBV11-2 and J is TRBJ1-6; D unresolved. CDR3 size: 12 residues. The germline V and J ends were trimmed by 1 base and 10 bases, with 5 bases remaining between them. Germline CDR1 SGHAT, CDR2 FQNNGV. Full variable domain (rest looked up from reference TRBV11-2 and TRBJ1-6): EAGVAQSPRYKIIEKRQSVAFWCNPISGHATLYWYQQILGQGPKLLIQFQNNGVVDDSQLPKDRFSAERLKGVDSTLKIQPAKLEDSAVYLCASSLGGSPLHFGNGTRLTVT.

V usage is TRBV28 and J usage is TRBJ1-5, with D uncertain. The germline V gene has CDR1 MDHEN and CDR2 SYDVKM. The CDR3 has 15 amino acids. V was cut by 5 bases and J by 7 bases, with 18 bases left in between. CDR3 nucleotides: TGTGCCAGCAGTCCCACAACGAACATAGCCCAGCCCCAGCATTTT. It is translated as CASSPTTNIAQPQHF.

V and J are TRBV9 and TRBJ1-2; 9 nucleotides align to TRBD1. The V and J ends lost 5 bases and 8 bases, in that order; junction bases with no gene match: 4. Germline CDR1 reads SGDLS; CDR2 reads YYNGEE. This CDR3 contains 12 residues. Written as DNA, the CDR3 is TGTGCCAGCAGGGGGACAGGGAAAGGCTACACCTTC. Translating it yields CASRGTGKGYTF.

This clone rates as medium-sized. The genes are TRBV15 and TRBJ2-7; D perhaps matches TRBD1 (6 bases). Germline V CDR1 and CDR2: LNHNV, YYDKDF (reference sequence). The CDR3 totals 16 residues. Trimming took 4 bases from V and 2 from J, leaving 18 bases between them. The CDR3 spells CATSTRQVILTYEQYF. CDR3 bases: TGTGCCACCAGCACCCGACAGGTAATCCTTACCTACGAGCAGTACTTC.

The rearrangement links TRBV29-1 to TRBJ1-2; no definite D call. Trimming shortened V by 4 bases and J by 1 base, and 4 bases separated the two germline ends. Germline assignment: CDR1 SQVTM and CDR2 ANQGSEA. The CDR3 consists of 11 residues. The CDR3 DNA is TGCAGCGTTGCGGGTAACTATGGCTACACCTTC. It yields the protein CSVAGNYGYTF.

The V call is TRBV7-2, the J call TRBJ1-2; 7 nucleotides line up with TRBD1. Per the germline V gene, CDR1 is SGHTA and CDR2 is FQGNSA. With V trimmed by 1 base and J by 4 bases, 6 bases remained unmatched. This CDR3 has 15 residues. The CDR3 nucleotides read TGTGCCAGCAGCTTAGTAGCACAGGGGCTCTATGGCTACACCTTC. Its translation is CASSLVAQGLYGYTF.